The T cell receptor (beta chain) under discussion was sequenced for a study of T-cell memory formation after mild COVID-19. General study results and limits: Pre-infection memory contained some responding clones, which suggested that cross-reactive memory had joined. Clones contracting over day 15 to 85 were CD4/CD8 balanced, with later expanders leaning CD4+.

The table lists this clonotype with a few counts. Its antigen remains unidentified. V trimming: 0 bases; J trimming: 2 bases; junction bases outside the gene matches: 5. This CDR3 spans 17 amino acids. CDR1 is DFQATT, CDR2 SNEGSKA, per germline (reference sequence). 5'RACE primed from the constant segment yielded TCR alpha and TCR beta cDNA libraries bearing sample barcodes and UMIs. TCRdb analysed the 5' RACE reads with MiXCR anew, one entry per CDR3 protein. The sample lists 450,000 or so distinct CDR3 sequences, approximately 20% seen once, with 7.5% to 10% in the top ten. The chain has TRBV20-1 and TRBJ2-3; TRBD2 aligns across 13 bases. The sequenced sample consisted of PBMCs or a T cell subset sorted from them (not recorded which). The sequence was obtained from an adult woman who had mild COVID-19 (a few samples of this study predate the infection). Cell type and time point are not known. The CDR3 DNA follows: TGCAGTGCTAGAGAGGGGACTAGCGGGGTCTACACAGATACGCAGTATTTT. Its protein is CSAREGTSGVYTDTQYF.